Detailed here is one T cell receptor (beta chain). In this sample, this clonotype turned up a few times. No cognate antigen has been identified for it. Per-nucleotide qualities are absent, and no much larger clonotype sits a single base away. Taken from cysteine to phenylalanine, the CDR3 has 16 residues. The only DNA kept is the CDR3, 48 bases in frame from the first base. The V and J ends are trimmed by 5 bases and 7 bases, leaving 21 bases between them. The germline V gene supplies CDR1 SGHTA and CDR2 FQGNSA. These data originate in a study of T-cell reconstitution after alpha-beta-depleted transplantation in children (dated by TCRdb to the mid-2010s). Background for the entire study: T-cell immune reconstitution after TCRalphabeta/CD19-depleted allogeneic hematopoietic cell transplantation in children was quantitatively tracked in the study by means of TCR repertoire profiling. On the study overall, not on this receptor specifically: The frequencies of hyperexpanded clones fell over the following months, and after one year, T-cell counts and TCRbeta diversity were mostly attributed to newly produced T cells. The apparently early alphabetaT-cell count recovery about two months after transplant was reportedly dependent on only several hundred rapidly expanded clones derived from non-depleted graft cells. In some patients, the high TCRbeta diversity seen at day 60 was put down to recipient T cells and intrathymic progenitors that had survived conditioning.

Library construction relied on PCR. The sequencer was an Illumina HiSeq 2500. TCR library preparation used molecular barcoding, with unique molecular identifiers applied to normalize quantification of the TCRbeta repertoire. TCRdb trimmed public reads at Q25 via fastp, called clones via MiXCR and kept in-frame beta chains. Identical CDR3 protein sequences are pooled into one entry, listed with their most common genes and DNA. The table for this sample lists around 600,000 distinct CDR3 sequences; 23% of them were counted only once. The top ten clones comprise roughly an eighth of the sample. The meaning of the sample's treatment or condition label: allogeneic hematopoietic cell transplantation with graft depleted of TCRalphabeta T cells and CD19 B cells. Transplant recipients were children who received TCRalphabeta/CD19-depleted allogeneic hematopoietic cell grafts.

The origin of this receptor is a boy less than two years old who had a stem cell transplant for acute myeloid leukemia, so the T cells may come from the graft donor. The sequencing here drew on PBMCs, mostly from graft donor cells, taken 360 days after TCRalphabeta/CD19-depleted stem cell transplant. The sequence is built from TRBV7-2 and TRBJ2-1, with TRBD2 tentatively as D gene (6 bases match). CDR3 reads: CASSKDPPGLLNEQFF. The sequence in DNA is TGTGCCAGCAGCAAAGATCCCCCGGGACTCCTAAATGAGCAGTTCTTC.